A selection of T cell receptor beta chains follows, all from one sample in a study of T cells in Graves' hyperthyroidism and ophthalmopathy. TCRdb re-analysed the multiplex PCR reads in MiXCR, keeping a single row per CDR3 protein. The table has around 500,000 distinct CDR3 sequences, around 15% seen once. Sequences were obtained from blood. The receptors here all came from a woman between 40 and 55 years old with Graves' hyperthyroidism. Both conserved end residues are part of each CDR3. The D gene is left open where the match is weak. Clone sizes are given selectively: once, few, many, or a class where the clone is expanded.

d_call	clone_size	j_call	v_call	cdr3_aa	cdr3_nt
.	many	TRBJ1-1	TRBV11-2	CASSLDRSGHVNTEAFF	TGTGCCAGCAGCTTAGATCGGTCGGGACATGTGAACACTGAAGCTTTCTTT
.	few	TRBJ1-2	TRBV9	CASSVATEANYSYTF	TGTGCCAGCAGCGTAGCAACAGAAGCTAACTATAGCTACACCTTC
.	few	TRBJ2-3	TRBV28	CASSLYPDTQYF	TGTGCCAGCAGTTTGTATCCAGATACGCAGTATTTT
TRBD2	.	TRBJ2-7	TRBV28	CASSRSGGADEQYF	TGTGCCAGCAGTCGGAGCGGGGGGGCCGACGAGCAGTACTTC
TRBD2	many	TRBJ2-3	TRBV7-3	CASSLGSGSVPDTQYF	TGTGCCAGCAGCCTGGGTAGCGGGAGTGTACCAGATACGCAGTATTTT
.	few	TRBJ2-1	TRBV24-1	CATSDASEQFF	TGTGCCACCAGTGATGCATCGGAGCAGTTCTTC
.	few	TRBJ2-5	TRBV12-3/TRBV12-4	CASSFVRGGETQYF	TGTGCCAGCAGTTTTGTCAGGGGTGGAGAGACCCAGTACTTC
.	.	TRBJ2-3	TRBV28	CASSLHTSPDTQYF	TGTGCCAGCAGTTTACACACCAGCCCAGATACGCAGTATTTT
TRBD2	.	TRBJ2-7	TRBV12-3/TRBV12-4	CASSFFPLLADQTYEQYF	TGTGCCAGCAGTTTTTTCCCCCTACTAGCGGATCAGACCTACGAGCAGTACTTC
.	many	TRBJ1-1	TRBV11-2	CASSPRTGAFF	TGTGCCAGCAGCCCAAGGACGGGAGCTTTCTTT